The rows below give T cell receptor beta chains drawn from one sample of a study of cytomegalovirus exposure and HLA in healthy donors. Using immunoSEQ multiplex PCR, the repertoire was profiled, and TCRdb retains in-frame clones only, with some absent. The table includes 100,000 to 150,000 clones, 80% to 90% detected once. The material sequenced was PBMCs. These receptors all come from a young woman in good health and CMV-seronegative. CDR3s include the opening cysteine and the closing phenylalanine or tryptophan. A D gene is named only where the DNA matches it firmly. A clone size is listed for some rows: how often the clone was seen (once, few, many), or a class if it is expanded.

D gene	clone size	V gene	J gene	CDR3 protein	CDR3 DNA
TRBD2	-	TRBV11-2	TRBJ2-7	CASSFGGTSGTYEQYF	TGTGCCAGCAGCTTCGGGGGGACTAGCGGGACCTACGAGCAGTACTTC
TRBD1	-	TRBV5-4	TRBJ2-5	CASSPGTEETQYF	TGTGCCAGCAGCCCCGGGACAGAAGAGACCCAGTACTTC
TRBD1	-	TRBV19	TRBJ1-5	CASTRDRGPRNQPQHF	TGTGCCAGTACCCGGGACAGGGGGCCCCGAAATCAGCCCCAGCATTTT
-	once	TRBV18	TRBJ2-1	CASSPLGRATGDEQFF	TGTGCCAGCTCACCATTAGGGCGGGCCACTGGCGATGAGCAGTTCTTC
-	-	TRBV18	TRBJ1-3	CASSPPQGGGNTIYF	TGTGCCAGCTCCCCTCCACAGGGCGGCGGAAACACCATATATTTT
TRBD1	-	TRBV2	TRBJ2-3	CASSGTGGTDTQYF	TGTGCCAGCTCCGGGACAGGGGGCACAGATACGCAGTATTTT
-	few	TRBV30	TRBJ1-1	CAWSEMNTEAFF	TGTGCCTGGAGCGAGATGAACACTGAAGCTTTCTTT
-	-	TRBV11-2	TRBJ2-7	CASSPEMDSSSYEQYF	TGTGCCAGCAGCCCAGAGATGGACTCTAGCTCCTACGAGCAGTACTTC
-	-	TRBV27	TRBJ2-6	CASSLRDMTSGANVLTF	TGTGCCAGCAGTTTAAGGGACATGACGTCTGGGGCCAACGTCCTGACTTTC
-	-	TRBV9	TRBJ1-5	CASSAQGSNQPQHF	TGTGCCAGCAGCGCTCAGGGGAGCAATCAGCCCCAGCATTTT
-	-	TRBV29-1	TRBJ1-4	CSVRSQSVNEKLFF	TGCAGCGTCCGCTCCCAGTCCGTTAATGAAAAACTGTTTTTT
-	-	TRBV14	TRBJ2-3	CASSQVTRDTQYF	TGTGCCAGCAGCCAAGTGACAAGAGATACGCAGTATTTT
-	few	TRBV7-2	TRBJ1-2	CASSLGYSLGYGYTF	TGTGCCAGCAGCTTAGGGTACAGCTTGGGCTATGGCTACACCTTC
-	-	TRBV11-2	TRBJ1-2	CASSLAPQGFYGYTF	TGTGCCAGCAGCTTAGCCCCCCAGGGGTTCTATGGCTACACCTTC
-	once	TRBV5-6	TRBJ2-5	CASSPTNQETQYF	TGTGCCAGCAGCCCGACAAATCAAGAGACCCAGTACTTC
TRBD2	-	TRBV2	TRBJ2-5	CASRGTSGNQETQYF	TGTGCCAGTAGGGGGACTAGCGGGAATCAAGAGACCCAGTACTTC
-	-	TRBV4-1	TRBJ1-5	CASSQESGQPQHF	TGCGCCAGCAGCCAAGAATCGGGGCAGCCCCAGCATTTT
TRBD2	-	TRBV6-1	TRBJ2-2	CASSVGLADPANTGELFF	TGTGCCAGCAGTGTCGGACTAGCGGACCCAGCGAACACCGGGGAGCTGTTTTTT
-	-	TRBV6-5	TRBJ1-2	CASSPTRGGGSGYTF	TGTGCCAGCAGCCCAACCAGGGGTGGCGGATCGGGCTACACCTTC
TRBD2	-	TRBV28	TRBJ2-7	CASNQGLADPSYEQYF	TGTGCCAGCAACCAGGGACTAGCGGACCCATCCTACGAGCAGTACTTC
-	-	TRBV5-1	TRBJ1-6	CASSFPDSSSPLHF	TGCGCCAGCAGCTTTCCCGACTCATCTTCACCCCTCCACTTT
-	-	TRBV15	TRBJ1-5	CATSARRGNQPQHF	TGTGCCACCAGCGCCCGACGGGGGAATCAGCCCCAGCATTTT
-	-	TRBV19	TRBJ2-5	CASSPPDFQETQYF	TGTGCCAGTAGTCCCCCGGACTTCCAAGAGACCCAGTACTTC
TRBD2	-	TRBV28	TRBJ2-7	CASSFGGTIYEQYF	TGTGCCAGCAGTTTTGGGGGGACTATTTACGAGCAGTACTTC
TRBD1	-	TRBV30	TRBJ1-4	CAWSHGTGDEKLFF	TGTGCCTGGAGTCACGGGACAGGTGATGAAAAACTGTTTTTT
TRBD2	-	TRBV6-1	TRBJ2-3	CASNLEREGRPYF	TGTGCCAGCAACCTCGAGCGGGAGGGCCGCCCGTATTTT
TRBD1	-	TRBV5-6	TRBJ1-3	CASSGWDRRGNTIYF	TGTGCCAGCAGCGGATGGGACAGGAGAGGAAACACCATATATTTT
-	-	TRBV6-6	TRBJ2-7	CASSAIRDTSYEQYF	TGTGCCAGCAGTGCAATCCGGGACACCTCCTACGAGCAGTACTTC
-	-	TRBV18	TRBJ1-4	CASSPSAPNEKLFF	TGTGCCAGCTCACCGTCCGCGCCTAATGAAAAACTGTTTTTT
TRBD2	-	TRBV5-6	TRBJ2-1	CASSLPSGGIEQFF	TGTGCCAGCAGCTTGCCTAGCGGGGGGATTGAGCAGTTCTTC
TRBD2	-	TRBV5-6	TRBJ2-1	CASSTGLASYNEQFF	TGTGCCAGCAGCACTGGACTAGCGTCCTACAATGAGCAGTTCTTC
TRBD2	-	TRBV2	TRBJ2-5	CASSPPRLAGFQETQYF	TGTGCCAGCAGTCCGCCTCGACTAGCGGGGTTCCAAGAGACCCAGTACTTC
-	-	TRBV6-5	TRBJ1-1	CASSHEAGVRTEAFF	TGTGCCAGCAGTCACGAAGCAGGGGTCCGGACTGAAGCTTTCTTT
-	-	TRBV7-2	TRBJ2-7	CASRRNGGAYEQYF	TGTGCCAGCAGAAGAAACGGGGGTGCTTACGAGCAGTACTTC
-	-	TRBV28	TRBJ1-2	CASSQYNYGYTF	TGTGCCAGCAGCCAGTATAACTATGGCTACACCTTC
TRBD1	-	TRBV28	TRBJ1-2	CASDPGEGAGGGYTF	TGTGCCAGCGACCCGGGAGAGGGGGCAGGAGGGGGCTACACCTTC